The 31 T cell receptor beta chains below come from one sample, sequenced in a study of cytomegalovirus exposure and HLA in healthy donors (dated by TCRdb to 2015 to 2018). The library was prepared using the immunoSEQ multiplex PCR assay. The multiplex PCR relied on a mix of 60 forward primers for TCR Vbeta segments and 13 reverse primers for TCR Jbeta segments. The source is immuneACCESS, and TCRdb retained only in-frame sequences with V and J called. Part of the clones is not carried over; for the studies checked, unresolved V genes explain less than half of this, and the remainder is unexplained. The sample has some 140,000 clones on record. Jointly, the top ten make up 2% of the sample. The sequenced material came from PBMCs. These receptors were obtained from a woman aged 55 to 70 in good health and CMV-seronegative.

The genes are TRBV2 and TRBJ2-7; TRBD2 agrees at 15 bases. From germline, CDR1 is SNHLY and CDR2 FYNNEI. CDR3 length: 14 amino acids. Trimming at V came to 6 bases and at J to 6 bases, leaving 3 bases not matched to a gene. The CDR3 DNA sequence: TGTGCCAGCAGAGAGGGACTAGCGGGAGGCGAGCAGTACTTC. Translation: CASREGLAGGEQYF.

The CDR3 DNA follows: TGTGCCAGCAGCTTCGATCCTGGACTCAGGTACCAAGAGACCCAGTACTTC. Amino acids: CASSFDPGLRYQETQYF. The V and J genes are TRBV5-6 and TRBJ2-5; D may be TRBD2 (5 bases). The CDR3 spans 17 residues. The V gene lost 2 bases and the J gene lost 0 bases, with 17 bases spanning the gap. CDR1 is SGHDT and CDR2 is YYEEEE in the germline V gene.

J is TRBJ1-1 and V is TRBV6-1; 11 nucleotides agree with TRBD1. This CDR3 spans 15 amino acids. CDR1 is MNHNS and CDR2 is SASEGT in the germline V gene. Germline trimming cut 2 bases from V and 6 bases from J; bases unmatched to any gene: 5. The CDR3 sequence: CASSEPGQGASEAFF. CDR3 in DNA: TGTGCCAGCAGTGAACCCGGACAGGGGGCATCTGAAGCTTTCTTT.

This chain joins TRBV19 and TRBJ1-6; 10 bases agree with TRBD1. Germline CDR1 and CDR2: LNHDA and SQIVND (reference sequence). Unmatched junction bases numbered 14, after V lost 8 bases and J lost 7 bases. The CDR3 spans 17 residues. The CDR3 reads CASVRDRGVFENSPLHF. The CDR3 DNA reads as TGTGCCAGTGTGCGGGACAGGGGCGTTTTTGAGAATTCACCCCTCCACTTT.

The chain couples TRBV11-2 to TRBJ1-6; 8 bases agree with TRBD1. CDR3 size: 14 residues. V was clipped by 3 bases and J by 10 bases; unmatched bases: 5. The germline V gene encodes CDR1 SGHAT and CDR2 FQNNGV. The CDR3 sequence: CASSLTGVKSPLHF. As DNA, the CDR3 is TGTGCCAGCAGCTTGACAGGGGTGAAATCACCCCTCCACTTT.

The chain uses TRBV6-5 and TRBJ2-7; D might be TRBD2 (5 bases). Trimming stripped 0 bases from V and 0 bases from J, with 9 bases between. Germline V gene lookup returns CDR1 MNHEY and CDR2 SVGAGI. This CDR3 comprises 15 residues. The CDR3 sequence is CASSYSIGSSYEQYF. The CDR3 region has the DNA TGTGCCAGCAGTTACTCGATTGGGAGCTCCTACGAGCAGTACTTC.

The rearrangement joins TRBV28 to TRBJ1-2; 7 nucleotides line up with TRBD1. Germline V lookup: CDR1 MDHEN, CDR2 SYDVKM. With V trimmed by 5 bases and J by 5 bases, 8 bases remained unmatched. The CDR3 consists of 14 residues. CDR3 bases: TGTGCCAGCAGTCCCCAGACAGGGTGGTATGGCTACACCTTC. This gives the protein CASSPQTGWYGYTF.

As DNA, the CDR3 is TGTGCCAGCAGTTTTCCCCTCGCAGGGGTCGGGGCTGGGGCCAACGTCCTGACTTTC. Translating gives CASSFPLAGVGAGANVLTF. This chain connects TRBV28 to TRBJ2-6, with D tentatively TRBD1 (6 bases). This CDR3 is 19 amino acids long. The ends were cut back, 3 bases at V and 2 bases at J, with 20 bases in the middle. Germline CDR1 and CDR2: MDHEN and SYDVKM. Full variable domain (remainder filled in from reference TRBV28 and TRBJ2-6): DVKVTQSSRYLVKRTGEKVFLECVQDMDHENMFWYRQDPGLGLRLIYFSYDVKMKEKGDIPEGYSVSREKKERFSLILESASTNQTSMYLCASSFPLAGVGAGANVLTFGAGSRLTVL.

The chain is built from TRBV4-1 and TRBJ1-4; possibly TRBD1 for D (6 bases). The CDR3 is 14 amino acids. V lost 1 base and J 10 bases, leaving 13 bases between the germline ends. From germline, CDR1 is MGHRA and CDR2 YSYEKL. CDR3 sequence reads: CASSQVPGAVKLFF. CDR3 sequence (DNA): TGCGCCAGCAGCCAAGTACCAGGGGCTGTAAAACTGTTTTTT.

The chain recombines TRBV5-4 with TRBJ1-1, with TRBD1 matching over 9 bases. The germline CDR1 and CDR2 sequences are SGHNT and YYREEE (reference sequence). Trimming took 3 bases from V and 5 from J; bases not matched to a gene: 8. This CDR3 has 15 amino acids. The CDR3 protein is CASSSGQGPRTEAFF. In nucleotides, the CDR3 is TGTGCCAGCAGCTCGGGACAGGGCCCGAGGACTGAAGCTTTCTTT.

A note on this clone: Other DNA sequences in the same sample also yield this CDR3. The gene calls are TRBV6-4 and TRBJ1-2; D is perhaps TRBD1 (6 bases). V dropped 2 bases and J dropped 2 bases, with 21 bases sitting between them. Germline CDR1 reads MRHNA; CDR2 reads SNTAGT. CDR3 length: 18 residues. CDR3 sequence reads: CASSDVSPLDTGNYGYTF. The CDR3 coding sequence is TGTGCCAGCAGTGACGTCTCCCCCCTTGACACAGGGAACTATGGCTACACCTTC.

The rearrangement links TRBV28 to TRBJ1-6; D remains ambiguous. CDR3 length: 17 amino acids. The V end was cut by 6 bases, the J end by 0 bases, with 15 bases between. Per germline, CDR1 MDHEN and CDR2 SYDVKM. CDR3 in amino acids: CASSPRRTSSYNSPLHF. The CDR3 bases are TGTGCCAGCAGCCCCCGACGGACTAGCTCCTATAATTCACCCCTCCACTTT.

CDR3 in amino acids: CASSYSTGTGLYEQYF. For the CDR3, the DNA is TGTGCCAGCAGTTACTCGACCGGGACAGGTTTATACGAGCAGTACTTC. This chain joins TRBV6-5 and TRBJ2-7, with 8 bases identical to TRBD1. This CDR3 is built from 16 residues. Germline V gene data show CDR1 as MNHEY and CDR2 as SVGAGI. V shed 0 bases and J 4 bases; nucleotides not matched to a gene: 8.

The J gene is TRBJ2-7, the V gene TRBV9; 9 bases are shared with TRBD1. The J segment lost 5 bases and the V segment lost 9 bases, leaving 9 bases of the junction unmatched. The CDR3 sequence is 13 residues long. Germline loops: CDR1 SGDLS, CDR2 YYNGEE. Here the CDR3 DNA reads TGTGCCACCATCCTCGACAGGGGGGACGAGCAGTACTTC. It specifies CATILDRGDEQYF.

V gene TRBV2 combines with J gene TRBJ2-1; TRBD1 agrees at 8 bases. The CDR3 covers 14 residues. CDR1 and CDR2 from the germline V gene are SNHLY and FYNNEI. V shed 8 bases, J shed 5 bases, and the junction held 8 bases outside the gene matches. CDR3 coding DNA: TGTGCCAGCCTCACGACAGGGGCGAACAATGAGCAGTTCTTC. It encodes CASLTTGANNEQFF.

The V gene is TRBV5-1, the J gene TRBJ2-7, with D possibly TRBD2 on 6 matching bases. The CDR3 contains 17 residues. Germline V lookup: CDR1 SGHRS, CDR2 YFSETQ. V was shortened by 0 bases and J by 7 bases, with 23 bases between the two germline ends. This CDR3 is CASSLVVSGGGFWEQYF. Written as DNA, the CDR3 is TGCGCCAGCAGCTTGGTCGTTAGCGGTGGGGGGTTCTGGGAGCAGTACTTC.

The genes are TRBV13 and TRBJ2-1; 10 nucleotides match TRBD2. Germline V CDR1 and CDR2: PRHDT, FYEKMQ (reference sequence). V shed 1 base, J shed 10 bases, and the junction held 13 bases outside the gene matches. The CDR3 is made up of 17 amino acids. The DNA for the CDR3 is TGTGCCAGCAGCTTAGAGGGGAGCGGGGGGGCTTTTAGAGAGCAGTTCTTC. Residues: CASSLEGSGGAFREQFF.

The chain links TRBV27 to TRBJ2-7; D remains ambiguous. With 3 bases removed from V and 4 bases from J, the gap between germline ends came to 10 bases. Germline lookup yields CDR1 MNHEY and CDR2 SMNVEV (reference sequence). The CDR3 totals 13 residues. The CDR3 here is CASSFDRSYEQYF. CDR3 DNA sequence: TGTGCCAGCAGTTTTGATCGGTCTTACGAGCAGTACTTC.

J is TRBJ1-1 and V is TRBV5-1; no clear D. Germline V gene data show CDR1 as SGHRS and CDR2 as YFSETQ. This CDR3 is 13 amino acids long. V shed 4 bases and J shed 1 base, with 8 bases lying between them. The CDR3 sequence: CASSVQENTEAFF. Here the CDR3 DNA reads TGCGCCAGCAGCGTCCAGGAGAACACTGAAGCTTTCTTT.

The chain joins TRBV10-1 to TRBJ1-1, with TRBD1 identical over 8 bases. The length of the CDR3 is 13 residues. V lost 7 bases to trimming and J lost 1 base; unmatched junction nucleotides: 2. Germline-derived CDR1 and CDR2 are WNHNN and SYGVQD (reference sequence). The CDR3 loop is CASMGTGNTEAFF. DNA for the CDR3: TGCGCCAGCATGGGGACAGGGAACACTGAAGCTTTCTTT.

This chain joins TRBV5-5 and TRBJ1-5; TRBD1 is a possible D gene (5 bases). The CDR3 is 16 residues long. V was pared by 4 bases and J by 1 base, with 15 bases between. CDR1 and CDR2 (germline): SGHKS, YYEKEE (reference sequence). The CDR3 is CASSPVGPKSNQPQHF. The DNA of the CDR3 is TGTGCCAGCAGCCCGGTGGGGCCAAAGAGCAATCAGCCCCAGCATTTT.

The CDR3 bases are TGTGCCAGCAGTCCGGTAGATAGTCCCCAAACTTTGAGCACAGATACGCAGTATTTT. Its protein product is CASSPVDSPQTLSTDTQYF. The chain has TRBV27 and TRBJ2-3; D is uncertain. V shed 5 bases and J shed 0 bases, with 24 bases lying between them. Germline CDR1 and CDR2: MNHEY and SMNVEV (reference sequence). This CDR3 region has 19 residues.

This chain uses TRBV27 with TRBJ1-2; a weak D match, TRBD1 (6 bases). Trimming stripped 1 base from V and 3 bases from J, with 9 bases between. This CDR3 is 14 amino acids long. From germline, CDR1 is MNHEY and CDR2 SMNVEV (reference sequence). The chain's CDR3 is CASSLWGGDYGYTF. For the CDR3, the DNA is TGTGCCAGCAGTTTATGGGGGGGCGACTATGGCTACACCTTC.

The CDR3 bases are TGTGCCAGCAGCGCCCCAAAGACACTAGCTTTCTCTGGGGCCAACGTCCTGACTTTC. It specifies CASSAPKTLAFSGANVLTF. V is TRBV9 and J is TRBJ2-6, with D perhaps matching TRBD2 (6 bases). Germline V gene sequence: CDR1 SGDLS, CDR2 YYNGEE. The V and J ends lost 3 bases and 0 bases respectively, with 19 bases between them. This CDR3 is built from 19 residues.

J is TRBJ1-4 and V is TRBV27, with D unclear. CDR1 and CDR2 (germline): MNHEY, SMNVEV (reference sequence). Trimming pared 3 bases from V and 3 bases from J, leaving 8 bases between. CDR3 size: 14 residues. Here the CDR3 reads CASSFRGANEKLFF. The DNA of the CDR3 is TGTGCCAGCAGTTTCCGGGGAGCTAATGAAAAACTGTTTTTT.

CDR3 sequence: CASSQGPDNGYTF. In DNA, the CDR3 is TGTGCCAGCAGCCAGGGCCCGGATAATGGCTACACCTTC. The chain carries TRBV6-5 and TRBJ1-2, with D perhaps matching TRBD1 (5 bases). CDR1 and CDR2 (germline): MNHEY, SVGAGI. Between the trimmed V and J ends, which lost 6 bases and 6 bases, there was a span of 14 bases. This CDR3 contains 13 residues.

The gene calls are TRBV7-9 and TRBJ2-7; 15 bases fit TRBD2. J was trimmed by 2 bases and V by 6 bases; bases with no gene match: 2. The CDR3 is 15 amino acids. Per the germline V gene, CDR1 is SEHNR and CDR2 is FQNEAQ (reference sequence). The CDR3 reads CASSRTSGGAYEQYF. CDR3 DNA: TGTGCCAGCAGTCGGACTAGCGGGGGGGCCTACGAGCAGTACTTC.

This chain connects TRBV5-6 to TRBJ2-1; weak D call: TRBD2 (6 bases). The germline gives CDR1 SGHDT, CDR2 YYEEEE. The CDR3 loop spans 15 amino acids. V dropped 1 base and J dropped 2 bases, with 10 bases sitting between them. In DNA form, the CDR3 reads TGTGCCAGCAGCTTGAGAGGGAGGCCCTACAATGAGCAGTTCTTC. It translates to CASSLRGRPYNEQFF.

This chain connects TRBV2 to TRBJ2-5; tentatively, D is TRBD1 (8 bases). The CDR3 totals 19 residues. Germline-derived CDR1 and CDR2 are SNHLY and FYNNEI. V was shortened by 6 bases and J by 5 bases, with 31 bases between the two germline ends. The CDR3 DNA reads TGTGCCAGCAGGTCCCGGGACAGGTTTGGCCGGGAGGTAAAGGAGACCCAGTACTTC. It yields the protein CASRSRDRFGREVKETQYF.

To note about this clone: The junction departs from the called germline gene at one end, perhaps through a read error. The V call is TRBV7-7, the J call TRBJ2-2; 10 positions agree with TRBD2. CDR1 is SSHAT, CDR2 FNYEAQ, per germline (reference sequence). CDR3 length: 15 amino acids. In nucleotides, the CDR3 is TGTGCTAGCACTAGCGGGGTTACCGGGACCGGGGAGCTGTTTTTT. It is translated as CASTSGVTGTGELFF.

The chain recombines TRBV4-1 with TRBJ2-1; TRBD2 matches at 11 bases. V was clipped by 0 bases and J by 6 bases; unmatched bases: 7. The germline V gene encodes CDR1 MGHRA and CDR2 YSYEKL. The CDR3 is 17 amino acids. CDR3 bases: TGCGCCAGCAGCCAAGATAGGACTAGCGGGTGGTCCAATGAGCAGTTCTTC. Amino acids: CASSQDRTSGWSNEQFF.